This T cell receptor (beta chain) stems from a study of blood T cell repertoires in COVID-19. Across the study: T cells, B-cell-depleted T cells, or PBMCs supplied cDNA or gDNA.

Germline V lookup: CDR1 LGHNA, CDR2 YSLEER. The junction had 7 bases not matched to a gene; V was cut back by 0 bases and J by 4 bases. The CDR3 covers 17 residues. In the original analysis: Estimation of nucleated cell counts relied on the amplification of reference gene primers. The method was immunoSEQ multiplex PCR; TCRdb's version includes in-frame clones alone and lacks a portion of them. Clone size and the V and J calls come from that table; the DNA yielded D and trimming. The sample holds about 200,000 clones, approximately 84% seen once. This sequence was found in a woman aged 80 or over with acute or convalescent COVID-19. V and J are TRBV4-3 and TRBJ2-3, with 10 bases matching TRBD2. The sample was peripheral blood. CDR3 loop: CASSQEAGTSEADTQYF. CDR3 nucleotides: TGCGCCAGCAGCCAAGAAGCCGGGACTAGCGAGGCAGATACGCAGTATTTT.